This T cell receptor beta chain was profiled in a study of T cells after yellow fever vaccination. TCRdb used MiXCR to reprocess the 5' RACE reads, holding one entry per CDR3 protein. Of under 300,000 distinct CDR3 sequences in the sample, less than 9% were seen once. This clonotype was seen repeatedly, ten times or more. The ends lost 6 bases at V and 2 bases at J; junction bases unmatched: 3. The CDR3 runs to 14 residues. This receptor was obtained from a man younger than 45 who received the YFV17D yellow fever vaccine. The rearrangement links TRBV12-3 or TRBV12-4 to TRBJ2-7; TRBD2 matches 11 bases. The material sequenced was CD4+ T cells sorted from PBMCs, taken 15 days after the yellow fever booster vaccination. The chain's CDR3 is CASRGTSGPYEQYF. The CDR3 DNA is TGTGCCAGCAGAGGGACTAGCGGTCCCTACGAGCAGTACTTC.